This T cell receptor (beta chain) was identified in a study of blood T cell repertoires in COVID-19. Overall study context: Spain, Italy and the United States supplied samples that represented acute and convalescent COVID-19. PBMCs, B-cell-depleted T cells, or T cells were the source of the cDNA or gDNA that made up the material.

V was pared by 5 bases and J by 5 bases, with 5 bases of the junction left unmatched. The CDR3 loop spans 13 amino acids. Germline values: CDR1 SEHNR, CDR2 FQNEAQ (reference sequence). Per the original data handling: Estimates of nucleated cell counts were drawn from the amplification of reference gene primers. The repertoire was sequenced with immunoSEQ multiplex PCR; TCRdb's copy has only in-frame clones and lacks some. V, J and clone size were drawn from that table, and D and trimming were deduced from the DNA. This table has 190,000 or so clones, approximately 90% appearing once. The sequenced sample was peripheral blood. V usage is TRBV7-9 and J usage is TRBJ2-7; TRBD1 matches 8 bases. The source of this sequence is a woman aged 25 to 45 with acute or convalescent COVID-19. CDR3 sequence: CASSPVDRDEQYF. The CDR3, as DNA: TGTGCCAGCAGCCCCGTGGACAGGGACGAGCAGTACTTC.